Listed below are T cell receptor beta chains from one sample, sequenced in a study of T cell responses to AZD1222 COVID-19 vaccine. TCRdb's table, derived via immunoSEQ multiplex PCR, lists solely in-frame clones and lacks some. Among about 180,000 clones, 88% were seen once, and the ten largest hold roughly 27%. The input for sequencing was peripheral blood, taken 28 days after the second AZD1222 dose. The source is an adult who received the AZD1222 COVID-19 vaccine. The CDR3 runs from the conserved cysteine through the conserved F or W. D genes are given only for firm matches. Some rows mark clone size as missing; the rest say once, few, many or name a class of expanded clone.

.	TRBV6-1	12	TRBJ2-5	.	TGTGCCAGCAGTGACAGCCAAGAGACCCAGTACTTC	CASSDSQETQYF
.	TRBV28	12	TRBJ1-2	.	TGTGCCAGCAGTTTAAGCACAGTCGGCTACACCTTC	CASSLSTVGYTF
TRBD1	TRBV4-3	15	TRBJ2-3	.	TGCGCCAGCAGCCAGGACAGGGGAGCCACAGATACGCAGTATTTT	CASSQDRGATDTQYF
.	TRBV7-2	16	TRBJ1-1	.	TGTGCCAGCAGCCCGCGGACATTCCCTTTAAGCACTGAAGCTTTCTTT	CASSPRTFPLSTEAFF
.	TRBV4-3	13	TRBJ1-1	.	TGCGCCAGCAGCCGGGCCCCGAACACTGAAGCTTTCTTT	CASSRAPNTEAFF
TRBD2	TRBV7-9	16	TRBJ2-3	few	TGTGCCAGCAGCCCGACTAGCGGGAGGGGCACAGATACGCAGTATTTT	CASSPTSGRGTDTQYF
TRBD1	TRBV7-2	15	TRBJ2-7	.	TGTGCCAGCAGCTTCGACGCGGACAGGAGATACGAGCAGTACTTC	CASSFDADRRYEQYF
.	TRBV18	12	TRBJ2-7	.	TGTGCCAGCTCATCAAGGACAGACGAGCAGTACTTC	CASSSRTDEQYF
TRBD1	TRBV29-1	13	TRBJ2-7	.	TGCAGCGTTGAGGGACAGGGAGGCCTCGAGCAGTACTTC	CSVEGQGGLEQYF
.	TRBV6-5	16	TRBJ2-1	.	TGTGCCAGCAGTTACTCAGGGCAGGGGACCAGCAATGAGCAGTTCTTC	CASSYSGQGTSNEQFF
.	TRBV28	15	TRBJ2-3	.	TGTGCCAGCAGTCCCCAGAGGGGTGGCTTAGATACGCAGTATTTT	CASSPQRGGLDTQYF
.	TRBV19	17	TRBJ1-6	.	TGTGCCAGTAGTATCATTACAGGGAGCTCCTATAATTCACCCCTCCACTTT	CASSIITGSSYNSPLHF
.	TRBV11-2	15	TRBJ2-1	.	TGTGCCAGCAGCTTATCTCCCGGCCCCTACAATGAGCAGTTCTTC	CASSLSPGPYNEQFF
TRBD1	TRBV18	15	TRBJ2-1	.	TGTGCCAGCTCGCTACAGGGGGCAGTAGGCAATGAGCAGTTCTTC	CASSLQGAVGNEQFF
.	TRBV7-2	15	TRBJ1-2	.	TGTGCCAGCAGCCCTTCGCCAGGTGGGAACTATGGCTACACCTTC	CASSPSPGGNYGYTF
.	TRBV2	16	TRBJ1-5	.	TGTGCCAGCAGTCAACAGAGGGGGAATAGCAATCAGCCCCAGCATTTT	CASSQQRGNSNQPQHF
.	TRBV6-2/TRBV6-3	16	TRBJ1-1	.	TGTGCCAGCAGCCTAATCGGGACCCAAGGATTTGGTGAAGCTTTCTTT	CASSLIGTQGFGEAFF
.	TRBV15	15	TRBJ2-7	.	TGTGCCACCAGCAGGAGGGCTGGGGTTGGCTACGAGCAGTACTTC	CATSRRAGVGYEQYF
.	TRBV9	15	TRBJ2-7	.	TGTGCCAGCAGCCCGGAAGGGATAGTAGTCTACGAGCAGTACTTC	CASSPEGIVVYEQYF
TRBD2	TRBV5-6	16	TRBJ2-7	.	TGTGCCAGCGGACGACCGACTAGCGGAGCTACCTACGAGCAGTACTTC	CASGRPTSGATYEQYF
.	TRBV7-2	14	TRBJ1-1	.	TGTGCCAGCAGCTTGGCAGGGACGCCCCCAGAAGCTTTCTTT	CASSLAGTPPEAFF
.	TRBV11-2	15	TRBJ1-6	.	TGTGCCAGCAGCTTCTACAGCTCCTATAATTCACCCCTCCACTTT	CASSFYSSYNSPLHF
.	TRBV28	17	TRBJ1-3	.	TGTGCCAGCAGTTTAGGGTCAGGGCAAAGAGGTGGAAACACCATATATTTT	CASSLGSGQRGGNTIYF
TRBD2	TRBV7-6	15	TRBJ2-3	.	TGTGCCAGCAGCCCACTAGCGGGGAGCACAGATACGCAGTATTTT	CASSPLAGSTDTQYF
TRBD2	TRBV5-4	14	TRBJ2-5	.	TGTGCCAGCAGCTTCAGCGGGGCTCAAGAGACCCAGTACTTC	CASSFSGAQETQYF